This T cell receptor (beta chain) was documented in a study of shared clonotypes between healthy human individuals. Data came from immunoSEQ multiplex PCR; TCRdb stores just in-frame clones and leaves some out. This table holds approximately 2,300,000 clones, around 92% found once. Study results and limitations: Only a few donors were included, so the genetic and exposure-history diversity represented was limited.

CDR1 is KGHSH and CDR2 is LQKENI in the germline V gene. V was cut by 8 bases and J by 3 bases, with 23 bases left in between. The CDR3 runs to 17 residues. This clone was detected only once. What it recognizes is unknown. The sequencing input was naive CD4+ T cells from PBMCs. Subset given: CD45RA+ positively selected. The rearrangement uses TRBV18 and TRBJ1-5, with D perhaps matching TRBD1 (6 bases). The TCR comes from a man aged 18 to 35 in good health. Some clones in this sample may be carry-over from other donors' samples. The CDR3 DNA reads TGTGCCAGCCGAAAAGGCGGGGGGCCGATCGACAATCAGCCCCAGCATTTT. This sequence encodes CASRKGGGPIDNQPQHF.